This note documents a single T cell receptor beta chain sequence. This record belongs to a study of technical replicates of blood from a few donors. V gave up 2 bases and J gave up 5 bases, with 19 bases separating them. Per the germline V gene, CDR1 is SGHDT and CDR2 is YYEEEE. The CDR3 runs to 17 residues. Data came from immunoSEQ multiplex PCR; TCRdb stores just in-frame clones and leaves some out. This table has fewer than 100,000 clones, nearly 98% appearing once. The V gene is TRBV5-6, the J gene TRBJ2-2, with D tentatively TRBD1 (6 bases). Source material: T cells isolated from PBMCs. The clonotype comes from a human donor in good health. CDR3 DNA sequence: TGTGCCAGCAGCTTCTTCTCACCGACAGGTTATACCGGGGAGCTGTTTTTT. This codes for CASSFFSPTGYTGELFF.